Below, one T cell receptor beta chain is given with its context. The data were obtained in a study of OX40 agonist ivuxolimab in advanced cancers. This table comes from immunoSEQ multiplex PCR, and its TCRdb copy is limited to in-frame clones, with some not included. This table holds 49,000 or so clones, around 85% found once. The specimen comprised CD4+ or CD8+ T cells sorted from blood, sampled in a trial of the OX40 agonist ivuxolimab. The receptor's source is an adult with an advanced solid tumor such as melanoma, head and neck, liver or kidney cancer.

The CDR3 loop reads CASFRVDTQYF. In DNA, the CDR3 is TGTGCCAGCTTCAGGGTAGATACGCAGTATTTT. This chain links TRBV6-1 with TRBJ2-3; D possibly corresponds to TRBD1 (5 bases). Trimming stripped 8 bases from V and 5 bases from J, with 8 bases between. Germline values: CDR1 MNHNS, CDR2 SASEGT. The CDR3 sequence is 11 residues long.